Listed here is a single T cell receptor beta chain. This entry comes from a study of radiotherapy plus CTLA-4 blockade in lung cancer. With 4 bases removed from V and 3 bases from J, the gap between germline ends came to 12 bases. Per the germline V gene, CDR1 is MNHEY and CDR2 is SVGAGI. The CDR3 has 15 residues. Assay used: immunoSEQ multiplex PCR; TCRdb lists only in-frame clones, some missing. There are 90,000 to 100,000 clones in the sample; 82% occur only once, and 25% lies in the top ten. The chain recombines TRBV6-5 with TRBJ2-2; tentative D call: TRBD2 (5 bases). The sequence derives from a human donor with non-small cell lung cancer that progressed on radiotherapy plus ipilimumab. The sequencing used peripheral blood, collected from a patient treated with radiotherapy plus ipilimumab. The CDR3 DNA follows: TGTGCCAGCAGTTTGAGAGGGTCGGACACCGGGGAGCTGTTTTTT. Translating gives CASSLRGSDTGELFF.